These 8 T cell receptor beta chains originate from one sample sequenced in a study of cytomegalovirus exposure and HLA in healthy donors. The study ran its PCR with 60 Vbeta and 13 Jbeta primers. Profiling relied on immunoSEQ multiplex PCR, and the TCRdb table lists in-frame clones only, not all of them. The repertoire holds more than 80,000 clones, with 70% to 80% as singletons. Sequences were obtained from PBMCs. Every receptor here comes from a female donor in good health and CMV-seronegative.

The V and J genes are TRBV7-9 and TRBJ2-5; the D gene is possibly TRBD2 (6 bases). The CDR3 totals 13 residues. V was cut by 2 bases and J by 5 bases, with 9 bases left in between. CDR1 SEHNR and CDR2 FQNEAQ come from the germline V gene (reference sequence). This CDR3 reads CASSLRTIETQYF. As DNA, the CDR3 is TGTGCCAGCAGCTTAAGGACTATCGAGACCCAGTACTTC.

This clone occurred a few times. The rearrangement joins TRBV15 to TRBJ1-2; D not certain. The CDR3 runs to 15 residues. V dropped 1 base and J dropped 3 bases, with 12 bases sitting between them. Germline V lookup: CDR1 LNHNV, CDR2 YYDKDF (reference sequence). The CDR3 loop is CATSRGYGSDYGYTF. In nucleotides, the CDR3 is TGTGCCACCAGCAGAGGGTACGGGAGCGACTATGGCTACACCTTC. The variable domain in full, with the rest retrieved from reference TRBV15 and TRBJ1-2, is DAMVIQNPRYQVTQFGKPVTLSCSQTLNHNVMYWYQQKSSQAPKLLFHYYDKDFNNEADTPDNFQSRRPNTSFCFLDIRSPGLGDTAMYLCATSRGYGSDYGYTFGSGTRLTVV.

The J gene is TRBJ1-5, the V gene TRBV19, with 7 nucleotides matching TRBD1. CDR3 length equals 14 residues. From germline, CDR1 is LNHDA and CDR2 SQIVND (reference sequence). V lost 7 bases, J lost 6 bases, and 9 bases stayed unmatched. CDR3 DNA: TGTGCCAGTAAGGGGGGACAGTCGGCTCAGCCCCAGCATTTT. Encoded protein: CASKGGQSAQPQHF.

V usage is TRBV7-3 and J usage is TRBJ2-7; 11 bases align to TRBD1. V lost 5 bases and J lost 2; bases outside the gene matches: 2. The germline V gene has CDR1 SGHTA and CDR2 FQGTGA. The CDR3 has 14 residues. The CDR3 sequence is CASSPGQGAYEQYF. In DNA, the CDR3 is TGTGCCAGCAGCCCGGGACAGGGGGCCTACGAGCAGTACTTC.

J is TRBJ2-5 and V is TRBV4-2; no clear D. The CDR3 totals 14 residues. V was clipped by 0 bases and J by 6 bases, with 11 bases between them. Germline V gene lookup returns CDR1 LGHNA and CDR2 YNFKEQ. The CDR3 loop reads CASSQDQSHQTQYF. The CDR3 DNA reads TGTGCCAGCAGCCAAGATCAGTCCCACCAGACCCAGTACTTC.

The chain is built from TRBV5-1 and TRBJ1-2; the match to TRBD1 covers 8 bases. The germline gives CDR1 SGHRS, CDR2 YFSETQ. This CDR3 has 14 residues. V trimming: 0 bases; J trimming: 7 bases; junction bases outside the gene matches: 5. The CDR3 is CASSLGTGSSGYTF. CDR3 nucleotide sequence: TGCGCCAGCAGCTTGGGGACAGGGAGCAGTGGCTACACCTTC. The full variable domain, with the rest looked up from reference TRBV5-1 and TRBJ1-2, is KAGVTQTPRYLIKTRGQQVTLSCSPISGHRSVSWYQQTPGQGLQFLFEYFSETQRNKGNFPGRFSGRQFSNSRSEMNVSTLELGDSALYLCASSLGTGSSGYTFGSGTRLTVV.

The chain has TRBV29-1 and TRBJ2-1; TRBD1 matches 8 bases. The CDR3 covers 16 residues. Trimming cost V 1 base and J 2 bases; bases outside gene matches: 7. Germline V gives CDR1 SQVTM, CDR2 ANQGSEA. DNA for the CDR3: TGCAGCGTTGAAGGCGGACAGGGCGGGGCCTACAATGAGCAGTTCTTC. Amino acids: CSVEGGQGGAYNEQFF.

CDR3 protein: CATGGTSGRDTNEQFF. CDR3 sequence (DNA): TGTGCCACAGGCGGGACTAGCGGGCGCGATACCAATGAGCAGTTCTTC. The chain carries TRBV10-3 and TRBJ2-1, with 12 positions matching TRBD2. The CDR3 runs to 16 residues. The V gene end was trimmed by 10 bases and the J gene end by 6 bases; junction bases not matched to a gene: 13. Germline V gene lookup returns CDR1 ENHRY and CDR2 SYGVKD.